The clone carrying this T cell receptor (beta chain) was seen a few times. The antigen is undetermined. Germline CDR1 ENHRY, CDR2 SYGVKD. The length of the CDR3 is 15 residues. V was clipped by 6 bases and J by 1 base; unmatched bases: 3. Vbeta (60) and Jbeta (13) primers were used in the PCR. Using immunoSEQ multiplex PCR, the repertoire was profiled, and TCRdb retains in-frame clones only, with some absent. Of more than 70,000 clones in the sample, 77% were seen once. This entry belongs to a study of cytomegalovirus exposure and HLA in healthy donors. Study-wide findings and caveats: An ancestry cluster, one associated with Asian ancestry, reportedly showed fewer N-insertions than the approximately 670-donor mean in a later analysis.

The TCR sequence derives from a man aged 45-65 years in good health and CMV-seropositive. This chain joins TRBV10-3 and TRBJ2-3, with TRBD2 identical over 11 bases. Material: PBMCs. In DNA, the CDR3 is TGTGCCATCAGACAGACTAGCGGGGGCACAGATACGCAGTATTTT. It is translated as CAIRQTSGGTDTQYF.